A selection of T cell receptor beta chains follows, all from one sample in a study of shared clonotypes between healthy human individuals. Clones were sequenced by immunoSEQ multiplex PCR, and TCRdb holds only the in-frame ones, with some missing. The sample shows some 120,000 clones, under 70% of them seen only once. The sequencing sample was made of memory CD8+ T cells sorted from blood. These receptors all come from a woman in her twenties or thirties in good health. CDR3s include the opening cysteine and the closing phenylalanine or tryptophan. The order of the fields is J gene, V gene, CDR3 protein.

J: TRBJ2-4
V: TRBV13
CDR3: CASSLEGGPGKNIQYF

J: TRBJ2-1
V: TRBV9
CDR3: CASSPGGRRTSSYNEQFF

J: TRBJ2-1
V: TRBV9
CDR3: CASSGVGAPSSYNEQFF

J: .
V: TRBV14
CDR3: CASSYGTSGYEQYF

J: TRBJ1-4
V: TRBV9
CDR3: CASSPRTGRLKKLFF

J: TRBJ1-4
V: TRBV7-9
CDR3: CASSFYNEKLFF

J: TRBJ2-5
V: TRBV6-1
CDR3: CASSEQAGGGGETQYF

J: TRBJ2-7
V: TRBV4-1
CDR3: CASSQDILMLPHEQYF

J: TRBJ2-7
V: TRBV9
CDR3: CASSGGLAGAYEQYF

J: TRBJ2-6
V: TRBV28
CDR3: CASSQGGGANVLTF

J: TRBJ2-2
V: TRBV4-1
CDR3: CASSLEGTGELFF

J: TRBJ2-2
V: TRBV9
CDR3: CASSPRTSGTYGELFF

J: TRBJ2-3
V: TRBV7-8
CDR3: CASSSKPGQGNTDTQYF

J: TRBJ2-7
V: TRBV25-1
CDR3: CASSSGLAGDNEQYF

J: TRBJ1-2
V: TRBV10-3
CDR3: CAINERGARDYGYTF

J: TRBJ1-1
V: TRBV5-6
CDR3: CASSFWAWGDLEAFF

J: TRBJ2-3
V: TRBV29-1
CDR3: CSVDAGGTDTQYF

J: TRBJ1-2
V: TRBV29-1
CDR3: CSVEGQVPYWGYTF

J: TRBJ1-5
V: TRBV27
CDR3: CASSLSRSNQPQHF

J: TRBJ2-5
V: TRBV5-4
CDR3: CASSLGDRQETQYF

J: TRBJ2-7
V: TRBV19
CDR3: CASSRGLAERPYEQYF

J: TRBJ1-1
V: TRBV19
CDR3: CASSPNRDRVSTEAFF

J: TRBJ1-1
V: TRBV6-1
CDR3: CASRPTGVEAFF

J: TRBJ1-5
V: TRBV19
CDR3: CASSPDLYSNQPQHF

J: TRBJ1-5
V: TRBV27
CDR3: CASSPTPARQTNQPQHF

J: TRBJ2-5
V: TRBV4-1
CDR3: CASSQDGGTNRETQYF

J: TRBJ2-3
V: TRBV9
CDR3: CASSPIRAGEPDTQYF

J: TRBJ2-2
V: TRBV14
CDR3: CASSFVAGELFF

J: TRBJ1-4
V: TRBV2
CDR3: CASSVQGFNEKLFF